This TCR beta chain is drawn from a study of molecular identifiers for immune sequencing clone quantification. Many counts were recorded for this clonotype. Its matching antigen is unknown. A CD8+CD4-CCR7+CD45RA+ phenotype served as the sorting definition for naive CD8 T cells. Listed TCR primers, together with previously described methods, were used for the bulk TCR libraries. One entry per CDR3 protein, called by TCRdb with MiXCR from the PCR reads. Among hundreds of thousands of distinct CDR3 sequences listed, 24% were seen once. Study findings and constraints: Should identical TCR molecules share a barcode, the sizes of highly expanded clones could be underestimated. Clones above 20 RNA copies held over 97% of effector molecules, under 1% in naive cells.

This TCR came from a human donor in good health. Some libraries in this study had Jurkat cell RNA spiked in. Sequenced input: naive CD8+ T cells from blood, with Jurkat cell RNA spiked in. Subset specified: FACS-sorted CD8+CD4-CCR7+CD45RA+ naive T cells.

The CDR3 protein is CASSSGQGAWTEQFF. CDR3 nucleotides: TGTGCCAGCTCTTCAGGACAGGGGGCGTGGACTGAGCAGTTCTTC. The rearrangement links TRBV7-9 to TRBJ2-1, with TRBD1 matching 11 bases. With V trimmed by 8 bases and J by 9 bases, 12 bases remained unmatched. Germline CDR1 SEHNR, CDR2 FQNEAQ (reference sequence). The CDR3 spans 15 residues. Complete variable domain (other parts from reference TRBV7-9 and TRBJ2-1): DTGVSQNPRHKITKRGQNVTFRCDPISEHNRLYWYRQTLGQGPEFLTYFQNEAQLEKSRLLSDRFSAERPKGSFSTLEIQRTEQGDSAMYLCASSSGQGAWTEQFFGPGTRLTVL.